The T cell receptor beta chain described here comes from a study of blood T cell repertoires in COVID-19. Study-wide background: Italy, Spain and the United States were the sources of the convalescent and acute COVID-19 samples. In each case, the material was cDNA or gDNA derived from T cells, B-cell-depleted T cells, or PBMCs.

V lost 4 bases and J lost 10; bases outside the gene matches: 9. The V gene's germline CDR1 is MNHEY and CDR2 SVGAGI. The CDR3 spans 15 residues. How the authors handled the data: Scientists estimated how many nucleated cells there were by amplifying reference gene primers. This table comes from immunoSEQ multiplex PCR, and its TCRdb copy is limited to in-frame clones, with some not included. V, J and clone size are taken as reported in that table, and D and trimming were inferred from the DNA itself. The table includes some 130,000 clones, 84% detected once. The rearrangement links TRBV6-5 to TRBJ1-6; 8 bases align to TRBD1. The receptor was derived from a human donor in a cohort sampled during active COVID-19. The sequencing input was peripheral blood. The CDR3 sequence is CASSSGRTGPSPLHF. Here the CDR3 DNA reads TGTGCCAGCAGTTCCGGGCGGACAGGGCCATCACCCCTCCACTTT.